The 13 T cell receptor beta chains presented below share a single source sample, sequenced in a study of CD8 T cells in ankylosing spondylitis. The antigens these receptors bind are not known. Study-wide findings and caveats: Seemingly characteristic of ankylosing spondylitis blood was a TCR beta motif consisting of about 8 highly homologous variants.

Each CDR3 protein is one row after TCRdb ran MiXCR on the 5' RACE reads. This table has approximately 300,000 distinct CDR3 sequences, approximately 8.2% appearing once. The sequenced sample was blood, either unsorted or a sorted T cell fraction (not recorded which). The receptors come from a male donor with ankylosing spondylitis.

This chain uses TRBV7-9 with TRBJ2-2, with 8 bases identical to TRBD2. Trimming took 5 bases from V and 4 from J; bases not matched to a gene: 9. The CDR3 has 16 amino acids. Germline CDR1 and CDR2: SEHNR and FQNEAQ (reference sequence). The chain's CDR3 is CASSTVSGRITGELFF. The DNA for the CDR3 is TGTGCCAGCAGCACTGTAAGCGGGAGAATCACCGGGGAGCTGTTTTTT.

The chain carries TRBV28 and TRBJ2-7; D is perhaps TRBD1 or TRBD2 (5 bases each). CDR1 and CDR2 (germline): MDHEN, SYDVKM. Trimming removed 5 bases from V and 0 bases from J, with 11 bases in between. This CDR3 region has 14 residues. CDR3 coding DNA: TGTGCCAGCAGTCCTGCCGGGGCCTCCTACGAGCAGTACTTC. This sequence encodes CASSPAGASYEQYF.

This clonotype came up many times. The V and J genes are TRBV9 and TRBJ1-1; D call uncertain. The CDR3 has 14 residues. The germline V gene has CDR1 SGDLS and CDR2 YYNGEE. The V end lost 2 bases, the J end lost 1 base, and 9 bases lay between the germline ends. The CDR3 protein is CASSVSGQNTEAFF. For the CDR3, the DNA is TGTGCCAGCAGCGTCTCCGGGCAGAACACTGAAGCTTTCTTT.

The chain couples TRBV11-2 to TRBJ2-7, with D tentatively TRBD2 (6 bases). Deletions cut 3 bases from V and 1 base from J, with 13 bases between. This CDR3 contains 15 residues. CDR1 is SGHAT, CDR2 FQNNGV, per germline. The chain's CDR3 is CASSFSGSGSYEQYF. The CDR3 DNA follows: TGTGCCAGCAGCTTCTCTGGTAGCGGTTCCTACGAGCAGTACTTC. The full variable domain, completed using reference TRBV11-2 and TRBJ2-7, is EAGVAQSPRYKIIEKRQSVAFWCNPISGHATLYWYQQILGQGPKLLIQFQNNGVVDDSQLPKDRFSAERLKGVDSTLKIQPAKLEDSAVYLCASSFSGSGSYEQYFGPGTRLTVT.

CDR3 residues: CASTVRGTVETQYF. In nucleotides, the CDR3 is TGTGCCAGCACCGTGAGAGGCACGGTGGAGACCCAGTACTTC. This sequence joins TRBV3-1 and TRBJ2-5; D uncertain. Germline loops: CDR1 LGHDT, CDR2 YNNKEL (reference sequence). Trimming removed 7 bases from V and 5 bases from J, with 17 bases in between. CDR3 size: 14 residues.

The CDR3: CASSLRQRAWNTEAFF. The DNA of the CDR3 is TGTGCCAGCAGCTTGAGACAGAGGGCATGGAACACTGAAGCTTTCTTT. The V and J genes are TRBV5-6 and TRBJ1-1; a possible D gene is TRBD1 (5 bases). CDR3 size: 16 residues. V was cut by 1 base and J by 1 base, with 14 bases left in between. CDR1 is SGHDT and CDR2 is YYEEEE in the germline V gene.

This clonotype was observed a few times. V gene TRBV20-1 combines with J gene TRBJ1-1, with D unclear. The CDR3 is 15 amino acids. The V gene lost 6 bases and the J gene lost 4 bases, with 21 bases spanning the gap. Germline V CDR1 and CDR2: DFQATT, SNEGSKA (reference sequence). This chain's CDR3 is CSAILGGMGSTEAFF. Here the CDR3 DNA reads TGCAGTGCGATCTTAGGAGGTATGGGTAGCACTGAAGCTTTCTTT.

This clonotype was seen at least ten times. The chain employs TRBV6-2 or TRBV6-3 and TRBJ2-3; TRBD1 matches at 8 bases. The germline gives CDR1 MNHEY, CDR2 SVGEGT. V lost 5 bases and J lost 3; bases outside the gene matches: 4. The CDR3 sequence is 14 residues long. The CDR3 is CASSPGQETDTQYF. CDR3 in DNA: TGTGCCAGCAGTCCGGGACAGGAAACAGATACGCAGTATTTT.

CDR3: CASSPYRGRIEQYF. Here the CDR3 DNA reads TGTGCCAGTAGCCCCTACAGGGGGCGGATCGAGCAGTACTTC. The chain uses TRBV19 and TRBJ2-7; TRBD1 agrees at 9 bases. This CDR3 is 14 amino acids long. Germline CDR1 and CDR2: LNHDA and SQIVND (reference sequence). J was trimmed by 6 bases and V by 6 bases; bases with no gene match: 9.

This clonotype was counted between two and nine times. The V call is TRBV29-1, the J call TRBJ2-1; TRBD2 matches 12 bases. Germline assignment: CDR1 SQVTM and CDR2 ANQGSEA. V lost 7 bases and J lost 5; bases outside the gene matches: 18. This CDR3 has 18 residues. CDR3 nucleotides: TGCAGCGCCGTAGGACTAGCGGGACTGGGCCTCATAAACAATGAGCAGTTCTTC. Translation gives CSAVGLAGLGLINNEQFF.

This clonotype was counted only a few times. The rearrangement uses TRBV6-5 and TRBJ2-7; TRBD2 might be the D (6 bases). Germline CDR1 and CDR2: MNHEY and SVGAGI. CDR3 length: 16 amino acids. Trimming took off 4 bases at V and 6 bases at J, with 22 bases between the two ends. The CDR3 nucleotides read TGTGCCAGCAGTTCCTTTTCTGCGGGGCACCTCGGCGAGCAGTACTTC. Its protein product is CASSSFSAGHLGEQYF.

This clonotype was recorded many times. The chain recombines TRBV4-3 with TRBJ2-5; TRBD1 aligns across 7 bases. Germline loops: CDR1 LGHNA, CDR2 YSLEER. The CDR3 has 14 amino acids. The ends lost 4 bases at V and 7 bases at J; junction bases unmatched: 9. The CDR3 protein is CASSPLTGLGTQYF. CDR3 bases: TGCGCCAGCAGCCCCTTGACAGGGCTTGGGACCCAGTACTTC.

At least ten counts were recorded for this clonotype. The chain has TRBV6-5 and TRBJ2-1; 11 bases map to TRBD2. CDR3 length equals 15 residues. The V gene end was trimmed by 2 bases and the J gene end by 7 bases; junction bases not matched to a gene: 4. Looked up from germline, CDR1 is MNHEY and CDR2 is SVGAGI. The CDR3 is CASSYDLAGGNEQFF. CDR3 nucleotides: TGTGCCAGCAGTTACGATCTAGCGGGGGGTAATGAGCAGTTCTTC.